The T cell receptor (beta chain) described here comes from a study of blood T cell repertoires in COVID-19. The wider study: Samples taken during acute and convalescent COVID-19 were collected in the United States, Italy and Spain. PBMCs, B-cell-depleted T cells, or T cells were the source of the cDNA or gDNA that made up the material.

Per the germline V gene, CDR1 is LGHDT and CDR2 is YNNKEL (reference sequence). V lost 2 bases and J lost 7; bases outside the gene matches: 15. The CDR3 spans 17 residues. Per the original data handling: For nucleated cells, counts were estimated from reference gene primer amplification. Sequencing used immunoSEQ multiplex PCR; TCRdb keeps in-frame clones, though not all of them. V, J and clone size are taken as reported in that table, and D and trimming were inferred from the DNA itself. The table shows about 130,000 clones, with about 92% occurring only once. Followed over time, Seattle patients had been enrolled while infection was active.

The specimen was peripheral blood. This TCR was recovered from a man aged 60 to 69 with COVID-19, enrolled during active disease. This rearrangement joins TRBV3-1 (or the pseudogene TRBV3-2) to TRBJ1-2; 8 bases line up with TRBD1. This CDR3 reads CASSQLHHSWTGLGYTF. The CDR3 nucleotides are TGTGCCAGCAGCCAACTCCACCACTCTTGGACAGGGCTTGGCTACACCTTC.